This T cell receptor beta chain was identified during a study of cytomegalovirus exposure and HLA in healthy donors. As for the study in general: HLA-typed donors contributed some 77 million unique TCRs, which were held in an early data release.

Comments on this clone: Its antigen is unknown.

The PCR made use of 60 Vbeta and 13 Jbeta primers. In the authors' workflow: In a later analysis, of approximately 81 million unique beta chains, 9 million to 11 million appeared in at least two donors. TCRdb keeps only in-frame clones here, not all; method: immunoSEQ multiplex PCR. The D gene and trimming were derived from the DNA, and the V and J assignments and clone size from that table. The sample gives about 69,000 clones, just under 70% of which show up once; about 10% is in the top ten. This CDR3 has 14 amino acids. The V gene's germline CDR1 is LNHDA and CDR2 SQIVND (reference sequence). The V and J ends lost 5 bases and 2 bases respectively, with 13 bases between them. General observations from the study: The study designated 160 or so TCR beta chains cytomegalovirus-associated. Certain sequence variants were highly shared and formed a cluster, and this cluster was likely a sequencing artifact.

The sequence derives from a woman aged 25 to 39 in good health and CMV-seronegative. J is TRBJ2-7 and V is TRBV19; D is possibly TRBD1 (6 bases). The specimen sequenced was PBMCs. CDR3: CASSRDRTTYEQYF. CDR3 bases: TGTGCCAGTAGTCGAGACAGGACCACCTACGAGCAGTACTTC.